This TCR beta chain stems from a study of blood T cell repertoires in COVID-19. V lost 7 bases and J lost 2; bases outside the gene matches: 7. The V gene's germline CDR1 is SGHDN and CDR2 FVKESK. CDR3 length: 14 amino acids. Only in-frame clones appear in the TCRdb table, and some are missing; sequencing was by immunoSEQ multiplex PCR. The repertoire holds roughly 440,000 clones, with about 91% as singletons. The receptor was isolated from a woman aged 50 to 60 with COVID-19, enrolled during active disease. What was sequenced was peripheral blood. This chain joins TRBV14 and TRBJ2-7, with TRBD2 identical over 8 bases. CDR3 in amino acids: CASNRDGGAYEQYF. For the CDR3, the DNA is TGTGCCAGCAATAGGGACGGGGGGGCCTACGAGCAGTACTTC.